A selection of T cell receptor beta chains follows, all from one sample in a study of OX40 agonist ivuxolimab in advanced cancers. Sequencing used immunoSEQ multiplex PCR; TCRdb keeps in-frame clones, though not all of them. This sample carries roughly 38,000 clones, less than 85% of them seen once, and the ten largest clones take approximately 1.8%. The sample consisted of CD4+ or CD8+ T cells sorted from blood, taken in a trial of the OX40 agonist ivuxolimab. The receptors here all came from an adult with an advanced solid tumor such as melanoma, head and neck, liver or kidney cancer. Both conserved end residues are trimmed from each CDR3. Each record gives: D gene, V gene, J gene, CDR3 protein. The D gene is left open where the match is weak.

d_call: -
v_call: TRBV4-3
j_call: TRBJ2-1
cdr3_aa: ASSQDRVGEQF

d_call: -
v_call: TRBV30
j_call: TRBJ2-7
cdr3_aa: AAQGMSYEQY

d_call: TRBD1
v_call: TRBV11-2
j_call: TRBJ1-1
cdr3_aa: ASNDRGYTEAF

d_call: -
v_call: TRBV6-6
j_call: TRBJ2-5
cdr3_aa: ASSPGVRETQY

d_call: -
v_call: TRBV2
j_call: TRBJ1-2
cdr3_aa: ASSVMGARGYT

d_call: TRBD2
v_call: TRBV2
j_call: TRBJ2-3
cdr3_aa: AREMGLDTDTQY

d_call: -
v_call: TRBV6-4
j_call: TRBJ2-2
cdr3_aa: ASSDQIAENTGELF

d_call: TRBD2
v_call: TRBV5-1
j_call: TRBJ2-1
cdr3_aa: ASSLMGSSGAPRSYNEQF

d_call: -
v_call: TRBV4-1
j_call: TRBJ1-4
cdr3_aa: ASSKGGNEKLF

d_call: -
v_call: TRBV2
j_call: TRBJ2-7
cdr3_aa: ASRVDATPSEQY

d_call: -
v_call: TRBV9
j_call: TRBJ2-6
cdr3_aa: ASSVDLAGANVLT

d_call: -
v_call: TRBV9
j_call: TRBJ1-2
cdr3_aa: ASSPGVGNYGYT

d_call: -
v_call: TRBV7-9
j_call: TRBJ2-5
cdr3_aa: ASSLGVELLRETQY

d_call: TRBD1
v_call: TRBV7-2
j_call: TRBJ2-7
cdr3_aa: ASRGQTAYEQY

d_call: -
v_call: TRBV9
j_call: TRBJ1-1
cdr3_aa: ASNLDGSNTEAF

d_call: -
v_call: TRBV5-1
j_call: TRBJ2-3
cdr3_aa: ASSSEISSQQY

d_call: TRBD2
v_call: TRBV4-1
j_call: TRBJ2-5
cdr3_aa: ASSQVASGVGETQY

d_call: -
v_call: TRBV13
j_call: TRBJ2-7
cdr3_aa: ASSLVAGLWEDYEQY

d_call: -
v_call: TRBV4-3
j_call: TRBJ1-2
cdr3_aa: ASSQDPVKGYT

d_call: TRBD1
v_call: TRBV2
j_call: TRBJ1-4
cdr3_aa: ASRGDRRGEKLF

d_call: -
v_call: TRBV7-2
j_call: TRBJ1-3
cdr3_aa: ASSSPPKNTIY

d_call: -
v_call: TRBV10-3
j_call: TRBJ2-5
cdr3_aa: AISESTSLETQY

d_call: -
v_call: TRBV19
j_call: TRBJ2-7
cdr3_aa: ASRGGGEVGSYEQY

d_call: -
v_call: TRBV19
j_call: TRBJ1-5
cdr3_aa: ASSIAGYSNQPQH

d_call: TRBD1
v_call: TRBV29-1
j_call: TRBJ1-5
cdr3_aa: SGTAGTGLINQPQH

d_call: -
v_call: TRBV4-3
j_call: TRBJ2-7
cdr3_aa: ASSQDPLMRRH

d_call: TRBD1
v_call: TRBV5-1
j_call: TRBJ1-4
cdr3_aa: ASSRDRESEKLF

d_call: -
v_call: TRBV2
j_call: TRBJ2-3
cdr3_aa: ASSEVYRTDTQY

d_call: -
v_call: TRBV7-2
j_call: TRBJ2-1
cdr3_aa: ASSLGRGLHNEQF